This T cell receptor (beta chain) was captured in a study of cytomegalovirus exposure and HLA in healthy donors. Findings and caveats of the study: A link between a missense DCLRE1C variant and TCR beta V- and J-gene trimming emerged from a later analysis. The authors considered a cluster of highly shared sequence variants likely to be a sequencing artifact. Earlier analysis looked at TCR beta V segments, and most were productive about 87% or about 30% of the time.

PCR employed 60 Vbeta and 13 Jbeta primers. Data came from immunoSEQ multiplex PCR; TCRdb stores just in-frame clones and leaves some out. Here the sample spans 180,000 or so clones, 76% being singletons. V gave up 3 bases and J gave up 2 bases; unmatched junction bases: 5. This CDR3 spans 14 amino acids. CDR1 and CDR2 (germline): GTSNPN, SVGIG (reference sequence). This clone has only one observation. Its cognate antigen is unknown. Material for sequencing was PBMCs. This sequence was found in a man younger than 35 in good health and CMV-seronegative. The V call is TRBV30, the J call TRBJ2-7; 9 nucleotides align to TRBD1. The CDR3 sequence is CAWRTGTGPYEQYF. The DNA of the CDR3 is TGTGCCTGGAGGACCGGGACAGGGCCCTACGAGCAGTACTTC.